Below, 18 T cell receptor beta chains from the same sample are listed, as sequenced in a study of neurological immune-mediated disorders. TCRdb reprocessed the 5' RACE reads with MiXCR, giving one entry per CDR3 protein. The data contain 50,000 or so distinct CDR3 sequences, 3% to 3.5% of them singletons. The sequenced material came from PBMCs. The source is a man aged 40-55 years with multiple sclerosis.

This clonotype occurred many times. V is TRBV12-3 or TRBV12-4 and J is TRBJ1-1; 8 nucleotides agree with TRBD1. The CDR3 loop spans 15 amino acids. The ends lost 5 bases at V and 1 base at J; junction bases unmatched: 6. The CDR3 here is CASSPVGTGNTEAFF. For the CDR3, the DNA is TGTGCCAGCAGTCCCGTCGGGACAGGGAACACTGAAGCTTTCTTT.

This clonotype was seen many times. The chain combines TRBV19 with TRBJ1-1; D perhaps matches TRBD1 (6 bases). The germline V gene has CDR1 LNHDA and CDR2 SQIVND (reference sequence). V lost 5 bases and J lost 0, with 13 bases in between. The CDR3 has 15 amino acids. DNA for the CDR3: TGTGCCAGTAGTCCTCCGGGACAAATGAACACTGAAGCTTTCTTT. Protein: CASSPPGQMNTEAFF.

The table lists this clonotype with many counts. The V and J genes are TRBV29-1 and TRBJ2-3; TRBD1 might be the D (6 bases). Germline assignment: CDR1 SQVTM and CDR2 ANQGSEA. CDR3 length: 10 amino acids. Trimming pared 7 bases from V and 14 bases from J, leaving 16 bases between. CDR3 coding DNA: TGCAGCGCCGTGGACAGTTGGTGGTATTTT. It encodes CSAVDSWWYF.

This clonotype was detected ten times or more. The CDR3 is CASSWGARQGLPSYNEQFF. The CDR3 DNA sequence: TGTGCCAGCAGCTGGGGAGCTCGACAGGGGCTCCCCTCCTACAATGAGCAGTTCTTC. This sequence joins TRBV5-6 and TRBJ2-1, with 8 bases aligning to TRBD1. Germline trimming cut 3 bases from V and 0 bases from J; bases unmatched to any gene: 14. The length of the CDR3 is 19 residues. Germline values: CDR1 SGHDT, CDR2 YYEEEE.

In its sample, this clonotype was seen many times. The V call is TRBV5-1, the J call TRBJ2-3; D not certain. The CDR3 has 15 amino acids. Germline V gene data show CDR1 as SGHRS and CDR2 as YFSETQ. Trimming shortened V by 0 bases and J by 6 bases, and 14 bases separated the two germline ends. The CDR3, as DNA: TGCGCCAGCAGCTTGGACAGTCCTTTTGTGGATACGCAGTATTTT. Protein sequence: CASSLDSPFVDTQYF.

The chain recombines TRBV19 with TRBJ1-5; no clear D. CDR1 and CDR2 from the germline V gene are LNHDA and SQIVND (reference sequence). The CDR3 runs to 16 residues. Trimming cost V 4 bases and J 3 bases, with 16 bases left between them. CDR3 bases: TGTGCCAGTAGTAAAGCTGGCGGCAGCTTCAATCAGCCCCAGCATTTT. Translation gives CASSKAGGSFNQPQHF.

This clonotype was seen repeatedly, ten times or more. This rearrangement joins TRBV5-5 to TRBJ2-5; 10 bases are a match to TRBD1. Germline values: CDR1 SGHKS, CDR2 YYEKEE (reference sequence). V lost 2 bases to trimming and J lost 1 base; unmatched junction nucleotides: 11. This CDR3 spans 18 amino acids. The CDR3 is CASSFFRTGGFGQETQYF. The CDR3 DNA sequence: TGTGCCAGCAGCTTTTTCCGGACAGGGGGATTCGGCCAAGAGACCCAGTACTTC.

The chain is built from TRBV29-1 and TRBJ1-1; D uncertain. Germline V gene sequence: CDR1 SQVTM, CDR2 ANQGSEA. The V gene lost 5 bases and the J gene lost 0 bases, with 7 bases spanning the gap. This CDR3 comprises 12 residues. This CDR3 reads CSVSSMNTEAFF. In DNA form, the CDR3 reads TGCAGCGTTTCCAGTATGAACACTGAAGCTTTCTTT. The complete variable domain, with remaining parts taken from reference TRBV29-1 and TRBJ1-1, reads SAVISQKPSRDICQRGTSLTIQCQVDSQVTMMFWYRQQPGQSLTLIATANQGSEATYESGFVIDKFPISRPNLTFSTLTVSNMSPEDSSIYLCSVSSMNTEAFFGQGTRLTVV.

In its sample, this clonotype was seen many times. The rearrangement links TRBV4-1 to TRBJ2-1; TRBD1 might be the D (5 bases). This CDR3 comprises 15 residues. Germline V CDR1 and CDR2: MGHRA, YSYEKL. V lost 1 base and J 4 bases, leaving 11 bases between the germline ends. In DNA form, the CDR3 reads TGCGCCAGCAGCCAAGGACAGTCATTTTACAATGAGCAGTTCTTC. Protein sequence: CASSQGQSFYNEQFF.

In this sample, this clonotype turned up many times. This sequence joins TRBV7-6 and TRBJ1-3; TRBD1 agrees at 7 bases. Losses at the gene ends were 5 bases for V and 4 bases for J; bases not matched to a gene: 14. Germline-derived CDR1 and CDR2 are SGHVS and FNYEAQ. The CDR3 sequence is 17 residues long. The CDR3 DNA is TGTGCCAGCAGCCCTCGACAGGGTCACTCTCTCGGAAACACCATATATTTT. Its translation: CASSPRQGHSLGNTIYF.

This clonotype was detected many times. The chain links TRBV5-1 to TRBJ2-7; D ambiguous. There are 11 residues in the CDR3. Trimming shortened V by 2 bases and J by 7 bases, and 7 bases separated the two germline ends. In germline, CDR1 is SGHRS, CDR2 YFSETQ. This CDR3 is CASSFGWEQYF. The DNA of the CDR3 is TGCGCCAGCAGCTTTGGTTGGGAGCAGTACTTC.

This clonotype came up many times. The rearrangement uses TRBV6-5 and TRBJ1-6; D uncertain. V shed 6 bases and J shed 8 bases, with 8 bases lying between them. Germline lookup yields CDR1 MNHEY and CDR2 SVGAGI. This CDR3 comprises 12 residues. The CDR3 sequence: CASRELDSPLHF. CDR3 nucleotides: TGTGCCAGCAGGGAGTTGGATTCACCCCTCCACTTT.

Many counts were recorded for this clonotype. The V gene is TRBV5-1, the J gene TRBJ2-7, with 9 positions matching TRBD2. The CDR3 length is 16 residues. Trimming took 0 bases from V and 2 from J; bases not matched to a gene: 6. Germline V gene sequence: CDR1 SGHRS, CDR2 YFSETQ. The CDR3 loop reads CASSLGRLAGTYEQYF. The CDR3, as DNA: TGCGCCAGCAGCTTGGGTCGGCTAGCGGGGACCTACGAGCAGTACTTC.

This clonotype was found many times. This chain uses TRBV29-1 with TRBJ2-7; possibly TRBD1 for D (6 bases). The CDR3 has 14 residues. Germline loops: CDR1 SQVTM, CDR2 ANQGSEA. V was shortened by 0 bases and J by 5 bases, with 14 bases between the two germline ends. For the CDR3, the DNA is TGCAGCGTTGAAGAGCAGGGGAACGGCGACGAGCAGTACTTC. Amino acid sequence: CSVEEQGNGDEQYF.

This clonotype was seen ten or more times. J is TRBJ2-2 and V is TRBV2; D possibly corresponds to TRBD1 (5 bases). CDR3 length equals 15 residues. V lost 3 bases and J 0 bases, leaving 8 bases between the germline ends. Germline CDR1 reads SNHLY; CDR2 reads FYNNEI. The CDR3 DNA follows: TGTGCCAGCAGTGATGACAGCGCGAACACCGGGGAGCTGTTTTTT. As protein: CASSDDSANTGELFF.

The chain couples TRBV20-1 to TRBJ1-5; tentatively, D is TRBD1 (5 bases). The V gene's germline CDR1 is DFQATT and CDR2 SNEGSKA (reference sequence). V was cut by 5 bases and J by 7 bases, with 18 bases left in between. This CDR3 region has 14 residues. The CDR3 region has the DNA TGCAGTGCTGCGTACCAGGGTGTCAGGCAGCCCCAGCATTTT. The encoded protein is CSAAYQGVRQPQHF.

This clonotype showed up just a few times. CDR3 protein: CSVEDPGSGNTIYF. CDR3 coding DNA: TGCAGCGTTGAAGATCCGGGGAGTGGAAACACCATATATTTT. The chain couples TRBV29-1 to TRBJ1-3, with D uncertain. The CDR3 runs to 14 residues. CDR1 is SQVTM, CDR2 ANQGSEA, per germline. Trimming shortened V by 0 bases and J by 3 bases, and 9 bases separated the two germline ends.

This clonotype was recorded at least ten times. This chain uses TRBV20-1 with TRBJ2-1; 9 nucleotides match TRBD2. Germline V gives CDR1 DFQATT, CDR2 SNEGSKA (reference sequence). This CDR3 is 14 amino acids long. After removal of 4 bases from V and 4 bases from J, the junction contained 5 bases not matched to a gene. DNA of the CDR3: TGCAGTGCTACACGACTAGCGGCGTACAATGAGCAGTTCTTC. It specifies CSATRLAAYNEQFF.